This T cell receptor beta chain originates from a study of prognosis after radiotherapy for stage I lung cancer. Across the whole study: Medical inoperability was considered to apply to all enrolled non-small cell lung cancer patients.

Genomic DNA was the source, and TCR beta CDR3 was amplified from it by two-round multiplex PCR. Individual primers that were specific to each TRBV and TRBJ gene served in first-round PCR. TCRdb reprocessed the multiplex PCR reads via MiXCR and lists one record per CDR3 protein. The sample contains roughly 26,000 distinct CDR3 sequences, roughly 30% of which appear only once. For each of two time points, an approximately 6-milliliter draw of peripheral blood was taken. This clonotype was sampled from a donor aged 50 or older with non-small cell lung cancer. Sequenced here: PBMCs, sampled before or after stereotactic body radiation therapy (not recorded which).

The CDR3 region is CASSPGTGGYGRAWDPEQFF. The CDR3, as DNA: TGTGCCAGCAGTCCCGGGACAGGGGGTTACGGGAGGGCCTGGGATCCTGAGCAGTTCTTC. This chain uses TRBV28 with TRBJ2-1, with 11 bases lining up with TRBD1. CDR3 size: 20 residues. The germline CDR1 and CDR2 sequences are MDHEN and SYDVKM. Trimming at V came to 5 bases and at J to 9 bases, leaving 24 bases not matched to a gene. Full variable domain (missing parts from reference TRBV28 and TRBJ2-1): DVKVTQSSRYLVKRTGEKVFLECVQDMDHENMFWYRQDPGLGLRLIYFSYDVKMKEKGDIPEGYSVSREKKERFSLILESASTNQTSMYLCASSPGTGGYGRAWDPEQFFGPGTRLTVL.